What follows are 22 T cell receptor beta chains derived from one specimen sequenced in a study of naive and memory T cell subsets. The beta constant-region primer was an equimolar mix of two oligonucleotides covering TRBC1 and TRBC2. Four rounds of PCR amplified the ligated cDNA using nested alpha and beta constant-region primers plus SP2. From the UMI-ligation and nested PCR reads, TCRdb called clonotypes with MiXCR, one entry per CDR3 protein. Found here are 95,000 to 150,000 distinct CDR3 sequences, 35% to 40% of them singletons; the top ten hold roughly 0.9%. Sample: central memory CD4+ T cells from blood. The receptors were sampled from a human donor in good health.

This clonotype occurred a few times. V is TRBV28 and J is TRBJ1-5; 7 bases agree with TRBD1. The CDR3 loop spans 14 amino acids. With V trimmed by 6 bases and J by 5 bases, 7 bases remained unmatched. From germline, CDR1 is MDHEN and CDR2 SYDVKM. CDR3 region: CASRTGTAYQPQHF. The CDR3 nucleotides are TGTGCCAGCAGGACCGGGACAGCCTATCAGCCCCAGCATTTT.

This clonotype was recorded a few times. The V and J genes are TRBV14 and TRBJ2-7, with 9 nucleotides matching TRBD2. V lost 4 bases to trimming and J lost 4 bases; unmatched junction nucleotides: 8. Germline CDR1 reads SGHDN; CDR2 reads FVKESK. This CDR3 is 15 amino acids long. DNA of the CDR3: TGTGCCAGCAGCCCGCGAGCGGGAGGTGTTTACGAGCAGTACTTC. As protein: CASSPRAGGVYEQYF.

The gene calls are TRBV28 and TRBJ2-7; unclear D gene. Germline V gene sequence: CDR1 MDHEN, CDR2 SYDVKM. The CDR3 loop spans 13 amino acids. V gave up 5 bases and J gave up 6 bases, with 14 bases separating them. In nucleotides, the CDR3 is TGTGCCAGCAGTCTCCCACAAGGCCTCGAGCAGTACTTC. Protein product: CASSLPQGLEQYF.

Points on this clonotype: One end of the junction fails to match germline, which may point to a read error. The rearrangement uses TRBV7-7 and TRBJ2-3, with D perhaps TRBD2 (6 bases). The CDR3 runs to 18 residues. Germline-derived CDR1 and CDR2 are SSHAT and FNYEAQ (reference sequence). The CDR3 DNA reads TGTGCTAGCAGCTTAGGCCCCGGGCTAGCGTCCGCGACAGATACGCAGTATTTT. It codes for CASSLGPGLASATDTQYF.

This clonotype was seen repeatedly, ten times or more. V gene TRBV4-3 combines with J gene TRBJ2-1; 11 positions agree with TRBD2. Per germline, CDR1 LGHNA and CDR2 YSLEER. This CDR3 region has 13 residues. V was clipped by 3 bases and J by 15 bases; unmatched bases: 7. CDR3 amino acids: CASSQLAGGSRFF. CDR3 coding DNA: TGCGCCAGCAGCCAGTTAGCGGGAGGGTCCCGGTTCTTC.

This clonotype was seen a few times. The J gene is TRBJ2-2, the V gene TRBV6-6; possibly TRBD2 for D (6 bases). V lost 7 bases to trimming and J lost 0 bases, with 12 bases between them. The length of the CDR3 is 15 residues. Germline V gene data show CDR1 as MNHNY and CDR2 as SVGAGI (reference sequence). CDR3 region: CASKGGTPNTGELFF. The CDR3 DNA sequence: TGTGCCAGCAAGGGCGGGACCCCGAACACCGGGGAGCTGTTTTTT.

This rearrangement joins TRBV29-1 to TRBJ1-1; D perhaps matches TRBD1 (5 bases). Trimming stripped 5 bases from V and 5 bases from J, with 15 bases between. The CDR3 covers 13 residues. Germline values: CDR1 SQVTM, CDR2 ANQGSEA. The CDR3 loop reads CSVSTGRRTEAFF. The CDR3, as DNA: TGCAGCGTTTCAACGGGGCGTAGGACTGAAGCTTTCTTT.

This clonotype was found once. This rearrangement joins TRBV10-3 to TRBJ2-7; the D gene is possibly TRBD1 (6 bases). V lost 4 bases to trimming and J lost 6 bases, with 16 bases between them. Germline CDR1 is ENHRY and CDR2 is SYGVKD. The CDR3 consists of 14 residues. As DNA, the CDR3 is TGTGCCATCAGTGCTCCCGGGACACCGGGCGAGCAGTACTTC. This gives the protein CAISAPGTPGEQYF.

V is TRBV12-3 or TRBV12-4 and J is TRBJ2-1, with a tentative D call TRBD2 (5 bases). CDR3 size: 13 residues. V gave up 5 bases and J gave up 7 bases, with 12 bases separating them. Written as DNA, the CDR3 is TGTGCCAGCAGTCTTGCTAGGAGGAATGAGCAGTTCTTC. It is translated as CASSLARRNEQFF.

This clonotype turned up a few times. The CDR3 DNA follows: TGTGCCAGCAGCCCATCAATGGTAGCGGGAGTTGGCGGGGAGCTGTTTTTT. This codes for CASSPSMVAGVGGELFF. The chain recombines TRBV7-2 with TRBJ2-2, with TRBD2 matching over 9 bases. Germline V lookup: CDR1 SGHTA, CDR2 FQGNSA. The CDR3 length is 17 residues. The trim removed 5 bases at V and 7 bases at J, leaving 14 bases unmatched.

The chain has TRBV29-1 and TRBJ2-3; no clear D. The V gene's germline CDR1 is SQVTM and CDR2 ANQGSEA. The CDR3 extends over 12 amino acids. V dropped 0 bases and J dropped 6 bases, with 7 bases sitting between them. CDR3 nucleotide sequence: TGCAGCGTTGAAGAAATACAGGATACGCAGTATTTT. Its protein is CSVEEIQDTQYF.

V gene TRBV30 combines with J gene TRBJ1-2, with TRBD1 matching over 9 bases. The CDR3 sequence is 15 residues long. Trimming cost V 8 bases and J 2 bases; bases outside gene matches: 12. The V gene's germline CDR1 is GTSNPN and CDR2 SVGIG (reference sequence). The CDR3 sequence is CASGGQGLSNYGYTF. CDR3 DNA: TGTGCCAGTGGGGGACAGGGTCTTTCCAACTATGGCTACACCTTC.

This clonotype has just a few counts. The V call is TRBV7-2, the J call TRBJ1-1; weak D call: TRBD1 (6 bases). The ends were cut back, 0 bases at V and 7 bases at J, with 12 bases in the middle. The CDR3 loop spans 14 amino acids. Per germline, CDR1 SGHTA and CDR2 FQGNSA. CDR3 residues: CASSLALGRGEAFF. CDR3 DNA: TGTGCCAGCAGCTTAGCGCTGGGCAGGGGTGAAGCTTTCTTT.

The chain recombines TRBV29-1 with TRBJ2-2; D is unresolved. Trimming took off 4 bases at V and 0 bases at J, with 9 bases between the two ends. Per germline, CDR1 SQVTM and CDR2 ANQGSEA. The CDR3 totals 14 residues. The CDR3 DNA reads TGCAGCGTTGGGACCCAGTCGAACACCGGGGAGCTGTTTTTT. As protein: CSVGTQSNTGELFF.

The V call is TRBV5-8, the J call TRBJ1-1; D call uncertain. The germline gives CDR1 SGHTS, CDR2 YDEGEE. The CDR3 extends over 15 amino acids. V lost 0 bases to trimming and J lost 1 base, with 10 bases between them. CDR3 protein: CASSLGFSGNTEAFF. CDR3 nucleotide sequence: TGTGCCAGCAGCTTGGGTTTCTCAGGGAACACTGAAGCTTTCTTT.

On this clonotype: Because it lacks the conserved phenylalanine or tryptophan at the end, this CDR3 is likely a read error. The V call is TRBV5-1, the J call TRBJ2-7; D ambiguous. This CDR3 contains 11 residues. Trimming cost V 0 bases and J 7 bases, with 5 bases left between them. Germline V CDR1 and CDR2: SGHRS, YFSETQ. The CDR3 DNA follows: TGCGCCAGCAGCTTGGCACCGGAGCAGTACTAC. This gives the protein CASSLAPEQYY.

This clonotype was seen a few times. The chain has TRBV20-1 and TRBJ2-4, with TRBD2 identical over 16 bases. There are 19 residues in the CDR3. Trimming at V came to 5 bases and at J to 1 base, leaving 11 bases not matched to a gene. CDR1 is DFQATT, CDR2 SNEGSKA, per germline (reference sequence). This CDR3 reads CSAPKGTSGRAGAKNIQYF. DNA of the CDR3: TGCAGTGCTCCAAAAGGGACTAGCGGGAGGGCCGGGGCCAAAAACATTCAGTACTTC.

V gene TRBV25-1 combines with J gene TRBJ2-3; 7 bases map to TRBD1. The CDR3 runs 17 residues. Germline CDR1 reads MGHDK; CDR2 reads SYGVNS. J gave up 0 bases and V 1 base, and 7 bases lay outside the gene matches. This CDR3 reads CASSELQGMASTDTQYF. DNA for the CDR3: TGTGCCAGCAGTGAATTACAGGGGATGGCTAGCACAGATACGCAGTATTTT.

In its sample, this clonotype ranks as medium-sized. This chain uses TRBV20-1 with TRBJ1-6; 7 bases map to TRBD1. Trimming cost V 4 bases and J 10 bases; bases outside gene matches: 10. Per the germline V gene, CDR1 is DFQATT and CDR2 is SNEGSKA (reference sequence). The CDR3 has 14 residues. CDR3 amino acids: CSATHQGGGSPLHF. The CDR3 nucleotides are TGCAGTGCTACCCACCAAGGGGGCGGGTCACCCCTCCACTTT.

The chain combines TRBV7-8 with TRBJ1-1; TRBD1 matches 8 bases. Per the germline V gene, CDR1 is SGHVS and CDR2 is FQNEAQ. This CDR3 region has 13 residues. J was trimmed by 6 bases and V by 5 bases; bases with no gene match: 5. The DNA for the CDR3 is TGTGCCAGCAGCAACAGGGGGAGGTCTGAAGCTTTCTTT. The encoded protein is CASSNRGRSEAFF. Filled out from reference TRBV7-8 and TRBJ1-1, the complete variable domain reads GAGVSQSPRYKVAKRGQDVALRCDPISGHVSLFWYQQALGQGPEFLTYFQNEAQLDKSGLPSDRFFAERPEGSVSTLKIQRTQQEDSAVYLCASSNRGRSEAFFGQGTRLTVV.

The rearrangement joins TRBV25-1 to TRBJ1-6, with 8 bases matching TRBD1. The V gene end was trimmed by 5 bases and the J gene end by 10 bases; junction bases not matched to a gene: 13. CDR1 is MGHDK and CDR2 is SYGVNS in the germline V gene. The CDR3 covers 16 residues. CDR3 sequence: CASSPRGRAAKSPLHF. CDR3 DNA: TGTGCCAGCAGTCCCAGGGGGCGGGCGGCGAAGTCACCCCTCCACTTT. The full variable domain, rest sourced from reference TRBV25-1 and TRBJ1-6, is EADIYQTPRYLVIGTGKKITLECSQTMGHDKMYWYQQDPGMELHLIHYSYGVNSTEKGDLSSESTVSRIRTEHFPLTLESARPSHTSQYLCASSPRGRAAKSPLHFGNGTRLTVT.

This clonotype was detected only a few times. The V call is TRBV4-2, the J call TRBJ1-3; 7 nucleotides agree with TRBD1. Losses at the gene ends were 0 bases for V and 8 bases for J; bases not matched to a gene: 7. The CDR3 consists of 15 residues. CDR1 and CDR2 from the germline V gene are LGHNA and YNFKEQ. CDR3 DNA: TGTGCCAGCAGCCAAGACGACAGGGAGGTATACACCATATATTTT. Protein product: CASSQDDREVYTIYF.